The clone carrying this TCR beta chain was seen many times. Its antigen is as yet unknown. The data were taken from a study of T cell repertoires in cytomegalovirus infection. Overall study: Evidence of both CMV infection and a matching HLA type came from public TCR beta signatures.

The ends were cut back, 7 bases at V and 3 bases at J, with 10 bases in the middle. CDR3 length: 13 amino acids. The germline gives CDR1 SGHTA, CDR2 FQGNSA. TCRdb processed the reads anew with MiXCR; each CDR3 protein has one entry. The table lists about 530,000 distinct CDR3 sequences, 26% of them singletons. Points from the study as a whole: People with CMV and the relevant HLA were identified by cumulative public TCR beta family frequency. What dominated the ex vivo response were HLA-C-restricted CMV-specific TCR beta clonotypes.

Input material: PBMCs. The genes are TRBV7-2 and TRBJ2-1; no firm D call. The clonotype originates from a human donor in good health (CMV status not recorded). Some clones in this sample may be carry-over from other donors' samples. The CDR3 sequence is CASNPLYYNEQFF. In DNA form, the CDR3 reads TGTGCCAGCAACCCCCTTTACTACAATGAGCAGTTCTTC.